The 28 T cell receptor beta chains in this list originate from one sample, sequenced in a study of cytomegalovirus exposure and HLA in healthy donors. The PCR had 60 Vbeta and 13 Jbeta primers. The method was immunoSEQ multiplex PCR; TCRdb's version includes in-frame clones alone and lacks a portion of them. The data show some 120,000 clones, roughly 83% seen once. The sequenced material came from PBMCs. The source is a man between 18 and 35 years old in good health and CMV-seronegative.

The J gene is TRBJ2-5, the V gene TRBV6-6; TRBD2 aligns across 9 bases. V gave up 4 bases and J gave up 5 bases; unmatched junction bases: 5. Germline V lookup: CDR1 MNHNY, CDR2 SVGAGI (reference sequence). This CDR3 is built from 14 residues. The CDR3, as DNA: TGTGCCAGCAGTTCCCTCACTAGCGGGGAGACCCAGTACTTC. This translates into CASSSLTSGETQYF.

This chain links TRBV5-6 with TRBJ2-2, with D possibly being TRBD2 (5 bases). The CDR3 spans 14 residues. Per germline, CDR1 SGHDT and CDR2 YYEEEE. V lost 0 bases to trimming and J lost 3 bases, with 6 bases between them. The CDR3 reads CASSLGLYTGELFF. DNA of the CDR3: TGTGCCAGCAGCTTGGGACTATACACCGGGGAGCTGTTTTTT.

This rearrangement joins TRBV15 to TRBJ1-4; D unresolved. V was cut by 9 bases and J by 0 bases, with 5 bases left in between. The length of the CDR3 is 12 residues. Germline V gene lookup returns CDR1 LNHNV and CDR2 YYDKDF (reference sequence). The CDR3 nucleotides read TGTGCCACGGGCCCAACTAATGAAAAACTGTTTTTT. Amino acid sequence: CATGPTNEKLFF. The entire variable domain, with the rest obtained from reference TRBV15 and TRBJ1-4, is as follows: DAMVIQNPRYQVTQFGKPVTLSCSQTLNHNVMYWYQQKSSQAPKLLFHYYDKDFNNEADTPDNFQSRRPNTSFCFLDIRSPGLGDTAMYLCATGPTNEKLFFGSGTQLSVL.

The V call is TRBV7-8, the J call TRBJ1-5; possibly TRBD1 for D (5 bases). The length of the CDR3 is 14 residues. V shed 0 bases and J shed 6 bases, with 9 bases lying between them. Germline CDR1 SGHVS, CDR2 FQNEAQ. The CDR3 DNA is TGTGCCAGCAGCTTAGCGGGCAGGGCTCAGCCCCAGCATTTT. Its protein is CASSLAGRAQPQHF.

The gene calls are TRBV7-6 and TRBJ2-7; 9 bases agree with TRBD2. J was trimmed by 1 base and V by 3 bases; bases with no gene match: 7. The germline V gene has CDR1 SGHVS and CDR2 FNYEAQ. The CDR3 contains 16 residues. The CDR3 spells CASSLKTSGGSYEQYF. CDR3 in DNA: TGTGCCAGCAGCTTGAAGACTAGCGGAGGTTCCTACGAGCAGTACTTC.

The chain carries TRBV18 and TRBJ2-1; maybe TRBD2 (5 bases). The V and J ends lost 2 bases and 9 bases respectively, with 8 bases between them. Germline-derived CDR1 and CDR2 are KGHSH and LQKENI. The length of the CDR3 is 12 residues. CDR3 region: CASSPSSLEQFF. As DNA, the CDR3 is TGTGCCAGCTCACCATCTAGCCTTGAGCAGTTCTTC.

The chain carries TRBV28 and TRBJ2-7; TRBD2 might be the D (6 bases). Per germline, CDR1 MDHEN and CDR2 SYDVKM. This CDR3 comprises 12 residues. V was clipped by 2 bases and J by 5 bases, with 7 bases between them. This CDR3 is CASSLGGDEQYF. CDR3 in DNA: TGTGCCAGCAGTTTAGGAGGGGACGAGCAGTACTTC.

This clone was detected only a few times. The V call is TRBV6-1, the J call TRBJ1-2; 7 bases match TRBD1. Unmatched junction bases numbered 5, after V lost 3 bases and J lost 7 bases. The CDR3 is made up of 13 amino acids. Per germline, CDR1 MNHNS and CDR2 SASEGT. For the CDR3, the DNA is TGTGCCAGCAGTGAGGCCGACAGGGCTGGCTACACCTTC. Translating gives CASSEADRAGYTF.

The chain joins TRBV7-3 to TRBJ1-1; D may be TRBD1 (5 bases). Germline V CDR1 and CDR2: SGHTA, FQGTGA. The CDR3 sequence is 15 residues long. With 5 bases removed from V and 1 base from J, the gap between germline ends came to 14 bases. As DNA, the CDR3 is TGTGCCAGCAGCCCATTCCCGGGGGGGAACACTGAAGCTTTCTTT. Its translation is CASSPFPGGNTEAFF.

Of note for this clone: The junction departs from germline at one end; a sequencing error may be responsible. The rearrangement links TRBV28 to TRBJ2-7; 13 nucleotides match TRBD2. CDR1 is MDHEN and CDR2 is SYDVKM in the germline V gene. The CDR3 is 16 residues long. CDR3 coding DNA: TGTGTCAGCAGTTCGGCCACTAGCGGGGGGGTTTCCGAGCAGTACTTC. Its protein is CVSSSATSGGVSEQYF. Filled out from reference TRBV28 and TRBJ2-7, the complete variable domain reads DVKVTQSSRYLVKRTGEKVFLECVQDMDHENMFWYRQDPGLGLRLIYFSYDVKMKEKGDIPEGYSVSREKKERFSLILESASTNQTSMYLCVSSSATSGGVSEQYFGPGTRLTVT.

J is TRBJ2-7 and V is TRBV7-9, with 8 positions matching TRBD2. Losses at the gene ends were 5 bases for V and 2 bases for J; bases not matched to a gene: 11. The CDR3 runs 16 residues. Germline CDR1 and CDR2: SEHNR and FQNEAQ (reference sequence). CDR3 region: CASSTRSAGVTYEQYF. The CDR3 DNA reads TGTGCCAGCAGCACACGATCAGCGGGAGTGACCTACGAGCAGTACTTC.

A single count supports this clone. Other DNA sequences in the sample encode the same CDR3. The V gene is TRBV9, the J gene TRBJ2-3, with TRBD2 matching over 10 bases. The CDR3 extends over 15 amino acids. Per the germline V gene, CDR1 is SGDLS and CDR2 is YYNGEE. J lost 12 bases, V lost 2 bases, and 12 bases had no gene match. In DNA form, the CDR3 reads TGTGCCAGCAGCGTCAGCGGGAGGGACCCCGGTACACAGTATTTT. It codes for CASSVSGRDPGTQYF.

The genes are TRBV18 and TRBJ2-5; 7 bases agree with TRBD1. Germline CDR1 reads KGHSH; CDR2 reads LQKENI. This CDR3 has 13 amino acids. Trimming cost V 3 bases and J 5 bases; bases outside gene matches: 3. The CDR3 region has the DNA TGTGCCAGCTCACCTACACAGGGGGAGACCCAGTACTTC. It yields the protein CASSPTQGETQYF.

The table lists this clone with a count of one. The chain recombines TRBV15 with TRBJ2-5; 8 bases fit TRBD2. From germline, CDR1 is LNHNV and CDR2 YYDKDF (reference sequence). Trimming removed 0 bases from V and 5 bases from J; junction bases left unmatched: 5. The CDR3 covers 15 residues. The CDR3 here is CATSRDPGRGETQYF. CDR3 coding DNA: TGTGCCACCAGCAGAGATCCCGGGAGGGGGGAGACCCAGTACTTC.

The chain couples TRBV5-4 to TRBJ2-2; TRBD1 is a possible D gene (7 bases). Germline lookup yields CDR1 SGHNT and CDR2 YYREEE (reference sequence). The CDR3 totals 16 residues. Trimming cost V 4 bases and J 3 bases, with 16 bases left between them. The CDR3 nucleotides are TGTGCCAGCAGCGCGGGACAGTTGACCTACACCGGGGAGCTGTTTTTT. It translates to CASSAGQLTYTGELFF.

J is TRBJ2-5 and V is TRBV5-1; the D gene is possibly TRBD2 (6 bases). Trimming pared 1 base from V and 5 bases from J, leaving 21 bases between. The CDR3 runs to 17 residues. The germline V gene encodes CDR1 SGHRS and CDR2 YFSETQ. As DNA, the CDR3 is TGCGCCAGCAGCTTGTTAACGGGGGAAAAAATCGGGGAGACCCAGTACTTC. Its translation is CASSLLTGEKIGETQYF.

The rearrangement joins TRBV9 to TRBJ2-3, with 14 bases matching TRBD2. The CDR3 has 17 residues. Trimming at V came to 3 bases and at J to 4 bases, leaving 7 bases not matched to a gene. Germline CDR1 reads SGDLS; CDR2 reads YYNGEE. The CDR3 here is CASSAQGLAGAADTQYF. The CDR3, as DNA: TGTGCCAGCAGCGCCCAGGGACTAGCGGGAGCCGCAGATACGCAGTATTTT. Full variable domain (remainder filled in from reference TRBV9 and TRBJ2-3): DSGVTQTPKHLITATGQRVTLRCSPRSGDLSVYWYQQSLDQGLQFLIQYYNGEERAKGNILERFSAQQFPDLHSELNLSSLELGDSALYFCASSAQGLAGAADTQYFGPGTRLTVL.

V and J are TRBV10-1 and TRBJ2-3; D is possibly TRBD2 (6 bases). In germline, CDR1 is WNHNN, CDR2 SYGVQD (reference sequence). V lost 2 bases and J lost 3, with 15 bases in between. This CDR3 has 16 residues. The CDR3 spells CASSEGLARGTDTQYF. The CDR3 DNA reads as TGCGCCAGCAGTGAGGGGCTAGCGCGGGGAACAGATACGCAGTATTTT.

This chain uses TRBV6-1 with TRBJ2-7, with D tentatively TRBD1 (6 bases). Trimming removed 4 bases from V and 3 bases from J, with 13 bases in between. Germline CDR1 MNHNS, CDR2 SASEGT. This CDR3 has 14 amino acids. The CDR3: CASSANRVNYEQYV. The CDR3 DNA reads as TGTGCCAGCAGTGCCAACAGGGTTAACTACGAGCAGTACGTC.

This chain links TRBV18 with TRBJ1-2; TRBD1 is a possible D gene (5 bases). The CDR3 has 16 residues. The V end was cut by 4 bases, the J end by 2 bases, with 17 bases between. Germline V gives CDR1 KGHSH, CDR2 LQKENI. In DNA, the CDR3 is TGTGCCAGCTCACTAACCATGGAGGGGCGGAACTATGGCTACACCTTC. It specifies CASSLTMEGRNYGYTF.

The gene calls are TRBV4-2 and TRBJ2-3, with 7 bases aligning to TRBD2. The junction had 9 bases not matched to a gene; V was cut back by 1 base and J by 2 bases. The CDR3 is 17 residues long. The V gene's germline CDR1 is LGHNA and CDR2 YNFKEQ. The CDR3 sequence is CASSQAPSGRDTDTQYF. The CDR3 bases are TGTGCCAGCAGCCAAGCCCCCAGTGGGAGGGACACAGATACGCAGTATTTT.

This clone was observed once. This sequence joins TRBV7-9 and TRBJ2-3; D unclear. This CDR3 contains 13 residues. Germline V gene sequence: CDR1 SEHNR, CDR2 FQNEAQ (reference sequence). The V gene lost 5 bases and the J gene lost 2 bases, with 8 bases spanning the gap. The CDR3 loop is CASSLLSTDTQYF. CDR3 coding DNA: TGTGCCAGCAGCCTACTTTCCACAGATACGCAGTATTTT.

This chain joins TRBV15 and TRBJ2-1, with TRBD2 matching over 9 bases. With V trimmed by 4 bases and J by 7 bases, 11 bases remained unmatched. This CDR3 is 16 amino acids long. Germline CDR1 is LNHNV and CDR2 is YYDKDF (reference sequence). In DNA form, the CDR3 reads TGTGCCACCAGCATAAACTTAGCGGGAGCGGGAAATGAGCAGTTCTTC. The encoded protein is CATSINLAGAGNEQFF.

V gene TRBV5-1 combines with J gene TRBJ1-1, with TRBD1 matching over 7 bases. V lost 3 bases to trimming and J lost 1 base; unmatched junction nucleotides: 3. The CDR3 runs to 14 residues. Per the germline V gene, CDR1 is SGHRS and CDR2 is YFSETQ. Here the CDR3 DNA reads TGCGCCAGCAGCTCGGGACAGACGAACACTGAAGCTTTCTTT. It yields the protein CASSSGQTNTEAFF.

This rearrangement joins TRBV6-1 to TRBJ2-2; D is unresolved. The germline V and J ends were trimmed by 5 bases and 1 base, with 2 bases remaining between them. The CDR3 is made up of 12 amino acids. The V gene's germline CDR1 is MNHNS and CDR2 SASEGT. CDR3 coding DNA: TGTGCCAGCAGTCAGAACACCGGGGAGCTGTTTTTT. Translation: CASSQNTGELFF.

The V gene is TRBV5-1, the J gene TRBJ2-1; 10 bases are a match to TRBD2. The CDR3 is 20 residues long. Looked up from germline, CDR1 is SGHRS and CDR2 is YFSETQ. With V trimmed by 1 base and J by 7 bases, 20 bases remained unmatched. The CDR3 region has the DNA TGCGCCAGCAGCTTGAGATCCACTAGCGGGATTCTCCAGATGAAGAATGAGCAGTTCTTC. Amino acids: CASSLRSTSGILQMKNEQFF.

The chain employs TRBV6-1 and TRBJ1-1, with D possibly matching TRBD1 (5 bases). CDR1 and CDR2 from the germline V gene are MNHNS and SASEGT. Trimming removed 6 bases from V and 1 base from J, with 12 bases in between. This CDR3 spans 14 amino acids. In DNA, the CDR3 is TGTGCCAGCAGGAGGCAGGGTGAGAACACTGAAGCTTTCTTT. This gives the protein CASRRQGENTEAFF.

This chain joins TRBV15 and TRBJ2-2, with D tentatively TRBD2 (6 bases). This CDR3 is built from 14 residues. The germline V gene encodes CDR1 LNHNV and CDR2 YYDKDF (reference sequence). The V gene lost 6 bases and the J gene lost 1 base, with 9 bases spanning the gap. CDR3 region: CATRGLGNTGELFF. CDR3 DNA sequence: TGTGCCACCAGGGGACTGGGGAACACCGGGGAGCTGTTTTTT.